Each of the 27 T cell receptor beta chains below was sequenced from the same sample in a study of OX40 agonist ivuxolimab in advanced cancers. The data were produced by immunoSEQ multiplex PCR, yet TCRdb's version contains in-frame clones alone and is incomplete. The sample carries under 90,000 clones, about 83% recorded once. This specimen was CD4+ or CD8+ T cells sorted from blood, taken in a trial of the OX40 agonist ivuxolimab. These receptors all come from an adult with an advanced solid tumor such as melanoma, head and neck, liver or kidney cancer.

The chain carries TRBV11-3 and TRBJ2-6, with no clear D. The length of the CDR3 is 14 residues. The ends were cut back, 1 base at V and 3 bases at J, with 4 bases in the middle. Germline-derived CDR1 and CDR2 are SGHNT and YENEEA. This CDR3 is CASSLGIGANVLTF. Here the CDR3 DNA reads TGTGCCAGCAGCTTAGGGATTGGGGCCAACGTCCTGACTTTC. Based on the CDR3 plus reference TRBV11-3 and TRBJ2-6, the full variable domain is EAGVVQSPRYKIIEKKQPVAFWCNPISGHNTLYWYLQNLGQGPELLIRYENEEAVDDSQLPKDRFSAERLKGVDSTLKIQPAELGDSAVYLCASSLGIGANVLTFGAGSRLTVL.

This chain uses TRBV6-5 with TRBJ1-1; TRBD1 might be the D (5 bases). The germline CDR1 and CDR2 sequences are MNHEY and SVGAGI. V was pared by 7 bases and J by 1 base, with 16 bases between. There are 15 residues in the CDR3. CDR3: CASTSTLGGNTEAFF. The CDR3 coding sequence is TGTGCCAGCACCTCCACCCTCGGGGGGAACACTGAAGCTTTCTTT.

V and J are TRBV6-5 and TRBJ2-7, with D possibly TRBD1 on 6 matching bases. The V gene's germline CDR1 is MNHEY and CDR2 SVGAGI. The CDR3 is 14 amino acids. Trimming shortened V by 6 bases and J by 2 bases, and 14 bases separated the two germline ends. CDR3 sequence: CASRTGTLPYEQYF. The CDR3 bases are TGTGCCAGCAGGACCGGGACACTACCCTACGAGCAGTACTTC.

The chain combines TRBV4-1 with TRBJ1-4; D is ambiguous. The CDR3 totals 12 residues. V was cut by 1 base and J by 7 bases, with 4 bases left in between. Germline CDR1 MGHRA, CDR2 YSYEKL. CDR3 in amino acids: CASSQAGEKLFF. CDR3 nucleotide sequence: TGCGCCAGCAGCCAAGCCGGTGAAAAACTGTTTTTT.

The V gene is TRBV6-1, the J gene TRBJ2-7, with D tentatively TRBD2 (5 bases). The CDR3 has 16 amino acids. Germline CDR1 is MNHNS and CDR2 is SASEGT. The ends were cut back, 2 bases at V and 2 bases at J, with 16 bases in the middle. The CDR3 protein is CASSEQGLGPTYEQYF. The DNA of the CDR3 is TGTGCCAGCAGTGAACAAGGACTCGGACCAACCTACGAGCAGTACTTC.

The chain links TRBV5-6 to TRBJ1-2; D possibly corresponds to TRBD1 (6 bases). The V gene lost 0 bases and the J gene lost 4 bases, with 7 bases spanning the gap. The CDR3 extends over 13 amino acids. The germline CDR1 and CDR2 sequences are SGHDT and YYEEEE. CDR3 amino acids: CASSLGQVYGYTF. The CDR3 DNA sequence: TGTGCCAGCAGCTTGGGACAGGTCTATGGCTACACCTTC.

The V call is TRBV7-9, the J call TRBJ1-2; the match to TRBD1 covers 8 bases. The germline V gene encodes CDR1 SEHNR and CDR2 FQNEAQ (reference sequence). The CDR3 is 13 amino acids. V gave up 5 bases and J gave up 5 bases; unmatched junction bases: 4. The CDR3 reads CASSTRQGYGYTF. The CDR3 coding sequence is TGTGCCAGCAGCACCAGACAGGGGTATGGCTACACCTTC.

This chain joins TRBV23-1 and TRBJ2-3; D gene uncertain. TRBV23-1 is an ORF; its function is uncertain. The CDR3 loop spans 13 amino acids. V lost 0 bases and J 8 bases, leaving 9 bases between the germline ends. DNA of the CDR3: TGCGCCAGCAGTCAATCGGGATTTGGTACGCAGTATTTT. Protein product: CASSQSGFGTQYF.

V and J are TRBV2 and TRBJ2-7; the D is unclear. This CDR3 contains 16 residues. CDR1 is SNHLY and CDR2 is FYNNEI in the germline V gene. The V and J ends lost 1 base and 6 bases respectively, with 19 bases between them. In DNA form, the CDR3 reads TGTGCCAGCAGTGAAGGGTGGATATCCTACCCGGTCGAGCAGTACTTC. This codes for CASSEGWISYPVEQYF.

The chain is built from TRBV7-7 and TRBJ2-2, with D perhaps matching TRBD1 (6 bases). Trimming left V 2 bases short and J 4 bases short, with 14 bases between. Germline V gene lookup returns CDR1 SSHAT and CDR2 FNYEAQ (reference sequence). The CDR3 loop spans 16 amino acids. The CDR3 protein is CASSLSSVGATGELFF. DNA for the CDR3: TGTGCCAGCAGCTTAAGTAGCGTGGGGGCCACCGGGGAGCTGTTTTTT.

V is TRBV5-1 and J is TRBJ1-2; D uncertain. The germline V gene encodes CDR1 SGHRS and CDR2 YFSETQ. V was clipped by 0 bases and J by 2 bases, with 5 bases between them. The CDR3 consists of 13 residues. The CDR3 sequence is CASSLERNYGYTF. The DNA for the CDR3 is TGCGCCAGCAGCTTGGAAAGGAACTATGGCTACACCTTC.

The V call is TRBV28, the J call TRBJ1-4; D gene unclear. CDR3 size: 13 residues. Trimming stripped 4 bases from V and 4 bases from J, with 7 bases between. The V gene's germline CDR1 is MDHEN and CDR2 SYDVKM. This CDR3 is CASSSLGNEKLFF. Written as DNA, the CDR3 is TGTGCCAGCAGTTCGCTGGGTAATGAAAAACTGTTTTTT.

The chain carries TRBV5-1 and TRBJ2-1; 7 bases fit TRBD1. J was trimmed by 4 bases and V by 4 bases; bases with no gene match: 5. CDR1 and CDR2 (germline): SGHRS, YFSETQ. The CDR3 has 14 residues. CDR3 in amino acids: CASSIGQDYNEQFF. The CDR3 bases are TGCGCCAGCAGCATCGGACAGGATTACAATGAGCAGTTCTTC.

The table lists this clone with a count of one. V gene TRBV6-1 combines with J gene TRBJ1-6, with 7 bases identical to TRBD1. The CDR3 is 14 amino acids. Germline trimming cut 6 bases from V and 3 bases from J; bases unmatched to any gene: 2. Germline V gene sequence: CDR1 MNHNS, CDR2 SASEGT. CDR3 DNA sequence: TGTGCCAGCAGCGGGACAGACTATAATTCACCCCTCCACTTT. Protein product: CASSGTDYNSPLHF.

The genes are TRBV11-2 and TRBJ2-3; TRBD1 aligns across 9 bases. The trim removed 1 base at V and 2 bases at J, leaving 10 bases unmatched. Germline values: CDR1 SGHAT, CDR2 FQNNGV. The CDR3 is 18 amino acids. CDR3 residues: CASSLVLLGTGYTDTQYF. CDR3 nucleotide sequence: TGTGCCAGCAGCTTAGTGCTCTTAGGGACAGGGTACACAGATACGCAGTATTTT.

This clone was counted between two and nine times. The chain recombines TRBV30 with TRBJ2-5; D is ambiguous. The V end was cut by 7 bases, the J end by 2 bases, with 5 bases between. Germline assignment: CDR1 GTSNPN and CDR2 SVGIG (reference sequence). The CDR3 is made up of 10 amino acids. This CDR3 is CALHQETQYF. In DNA, the CDR3 is TGTGCCTTACATCAAGAGACCCAGTACTTC.

The rearrangement uses TRBV5-8 and TRBJ2-5, with 10 bases lining up with TRBD2. The germline gives CDR1 SGHTS, CDR2 YDEGEE. Trimming at V came to 2 bases and at J to 0 bases, leaving 1 base not matched to a gene. The CDR3 is 15 amino acids. In DNA form, the CDR3 reads TGTGCCAGCAGCTTTAGCGGGGGGTACCAAGAGACCCAGTACTTC. Its protein product is CASSFSGGYQETQYF.

The chain is built from TRBV12-5 and TRBJ1-4; weak D call: TRBD1 (6 bases). This CDR3 region has 14 residues. Germline loops: CDR1 LGHNT, CDR2 FRNRAP. Trimming removed 0 bases from V and 7 bases from J, with 9 bases in between. Written as DNA, the CDR3 is TGTGCTAGTGGTTTGGTACAGGGCGGTGAAAAACTGTTTTTT. This translates into CASGLVQGGEKLFF.

This rearrangement joins TRBV9 to TRBJ2-5; 7 bases agree with TRBD1. V lost 0 bases, J lost 1 base, and 12 bases stayed unmatched. CDR3 size: 18 residues. Per germline, CDR1 SGDLS and CDR2 YYNGEE. The CDR3 reads CASSVGGRGSSAQETQYF. The CDR3 DNA sequence: TGTGCCAGCAGCGTAGGGGGCAGGGGGTCCTCCGCCCAAGAGACCCAGTACTTC.

This clone was counted at least ten times. Other DNA sequences in the sample encode the same CDR3. V gene TRBV5-1 combines with J gene TRBJ1-3, with D uncertain. The CDR3 loop spans 13 amino acids. Germline V gives CDR1 SGHRS, CDR2 YFSETQ. Trimming cost V 0 bases and J 4 bases, with 5 bases left between them. This CDR3 is CASSLGLGNTIYF. The CDR3, as DNA: TGCGCCAGCAGCTTGGGCTTGGGAAACACCATATATTTT.

This clone was observed a few times. The CDR3 coding sequence is TGTGCCAGCAGCTCCGTCCCGGGACTAGTTGGGTTTGATACGCAGTATTTT. This codes for CASSSVPGLVGFDTQYF. V is TRBV7-2 and J is TRBJ2-3; 8 nucleotides line up with TRBD2. The CDR3 extends over 17 amino acids. With 4 bases clipped from V and 6 bases from J, the junction kept 15 bases outside the gene matches. Germline V gives CDR1 SGHTA, CDR2 FQGNSA.

The chain has TRBV6-1 and TRBJ2-3; D remains unclear. The CDR3 is 12 residues long. The germline gives CDR1 MNHNS, CDR2 SASEGT. Trimming cost V 7 bases and J 7 bases, with 12 bases left between them. The CDR3 region has the DNA TGTGCCAGCAAATTTGAAGGCAATACGCAGTATTTT. As protein: CASKFEGNTQYF.

V and J are TRBV13 and TRBJ2-3; D is ambiguous. Per the germline V gene, CDR1 is PRHDT and CDR2 is FYEKMQ (reference sequence). V was shortened by 0 bases and J by 6 bases, with 4 bases between the two germline ends. CDR3 length: 12 residues. The CDR3 nucleotides read TGTGCCAGCAGCTTAGGAGGGGATACGCAGTATTTT. Its translation: CASSLGGDTQYF.

This clone turned up a few times. V is TRBV4-1 and J is TRBJ2-5, with 7 positions matching TRBD1. This CDR3 comprises 17 residues. Germline-derived CDR1 and CDR2 are MGHRA and YSYEKL. V shed 0 bases, J shed 0 bases, and the junction held 7 bases outside the gene matches. The CDR3: CASSQDPPGGNQETQYF. The CDR3 bases are TGCGCCAGCAGCCAAGATCCGCCAGGGGGTAACCAAGAGACCCAGTACTTC.

This sequence joins TRBV10-3 and TRBJ2-2; D uncertain. Deletions cut 1 base from V and 1 base from J, with 16 bases between. Germline assignment: CDR1 ENHRY and CDR2 SYGVKD. This CDR3 has 18 residues. The CDR3 loop reads CAISELALQTLNTGELFF. The CDR3 nucleotides read TGTGCCATCAGTGAGTTGGCCCTACAGACTTTGAACACCGGGGAGCTGTTTTTT.

V is TRBV4-1 and J is TRBJ2-3; D is possibly TRBD2 (6 bases). The CDR3 length is 14 residues. Germline V gives CDR1 MGHRA, CDR2 YSYEKL. Trimming took 6 bases from V and 6 from J, leaving 16 bases between them. The CDR3 DNA sequence: TGCGCCAGCAGGCCCCCGGAGGGGTCGGATACGCAGTATTTT. This codes for CASRPPEGSDTQYF.

This clone turned up a few times. The chain carries TRBV30 and TRBJ1-3; D unresolved. V was clipped by 0 bases and J by 3 bases, with 6 bases between them. Germline V gene sequence: CDR1 GTSNPN, CDR2 SVGIG (reference sequence). The CDR3 covers 13 residues. The CDR3 loop is CAWSVLSGNTIYF. The DNA of the CDR3 is TGTGCCTGGAGTGTATTGAGTGGAAACACCATATATTTT.